Sequencing of this T cell receptor beta chain was carried out in a study of CD8+ T cells in alopecia areata. Broader study findings: There was only one nonresponder, so it was unclear how baseline CD8+ expansion relates to response.

Treatment specified: oral pan-JAK inhibitor, 5-10 mg twice daily. Isolation of CD4+ and CD8+ T cells from PBMCs was achieved by sorting. Comment on this clone: The antigen is not known.

Once RNA had been extracted, it was reverse transcribed into cDNA to act as the sequencing template. Data came from immunoSEQ multiplex PCR; TCRdb stores just in-frame clones and leaves some out. Seen here are approximately 280,000 clones, 58% observed once, and the top ten hold approximately 1.7%. This CDR3 has 13 amino acids. Germline assignment: CDR1 ENHRY and CDR2 SYGVKD. V lost 7 bases to trimming and J lost 2 bases, with 11 bases between them. The sequencing here drew on CD4+ T cells sorted from blood, taken at week 24, from a patient treated with tofacitinib. This TCR was sampled from a human donor with alopecia areata. The chain uses TRBV10-3 and TRBJ1-1, with D perhaps matching TRBD1 (5 bases). CDR3 nucleotides: TGTGCCATCAATCAGGGAGGAAACACTGAAGCTTTCTTT. It encodes CAINQGGNTEAFF.